Following are 8 T cell receptor beta chains from one sample sequenced in a study of T cells in tuberculosis. Data came from immunoSEQ multiplex PCR; TCRdb stores just in-frame clones and leaves some out. The table shows some 90,000 clones, with roughly 93% occurring only once. After thawing and overnight rest, PBMC were stained with GMM-loaded CD1B tetramer, viability dye and anti-CD3 for sorting. The CD1B tetramers carried C32 glucose monomycolate purified from Rhodococcus equi. Sequencing input: CD1b-GMM tetramer-negative cells sorted from PBMCs. All receptors come from an adult woman with latent tuberculosis.

The CDR3 DNA sequence: TGTGCCAGCAGTTACTCGACAGGTCTAGCCAAAAACATTCAGTACTTC. Translation: CASSYSTGLAKNIQYF. The chain recombines TRBV6-5 with TRBJ2-4; D may be TRBD1 (6 bases). Germline CDR1 is MNHEY and CDR2 is SVGAGI. The CDR3 is 16 amino acids. V dropped 0 bases and J dropped 0 bases, with 9 bases sitting between them.

The chain carries TRBV5-1 and TRBJ1-2; 7 bases match TRBD1. Germline values: CDR1 SGHRS, CDR2 YFSETQ. This CDR3 is built from 16 residues. The V and J ends lost 3 bases and 3 bases, in that order; junction bases with no gene match: 11. CDR3 sequence reads: CASSSDGGGWYYGYTF. The CDR3, as DNA: TGCGCCAGCAGCTCCGACGGAGGGGGCTGGTACTATGGCTACACCTTC.

V usage is TRBV4-2 and J usage is TRBJ1-6; a possible D gene is TRBD1 (6 bases). The length of the CDR3 is 15 residues. CDR1 is LGHNA and CDR2 is YNFKEQ in the germline V gene. V lost 2 bases, J lost 4 bases, and 9 bases lay in between. The CDR3 sequence is CASSQSTGYNSPLHF. As DNA, the CDR3 is TGTGCCAGCAGCCAATCCACAGGGTATAATTCACCCCTCCACTTT.

The chain employs TRBV6-6 and TRBJ1-2, with 10 bases identical to TRBD1. The CDR3 runs 15 residues. V dropped 0 bases and J dropped 8; count of bases not matched to a gene: 6. In germline, CDR1 is MNHNY, CDR2 SVGAGI (reference sequence). The CDR3, as DNA: TGTGCCAGCAGTTACTCGACAGGGGGCCTGAGAGGCTACACCTTC. This sequence encodes CASSYSTGGLRGYTF.

The chain joins TRBV5-4 to TRBJ1-2; 7 bases fit TRBD1. Germline CDR1 is SGHNT and CDR2 is YYREEE (reference sequence). The CDR3 covers 14 residues. The V gene end was trimmed by 4 bases and the J gene end by 9 bases; junction bases not matched to a gene: 12. Here the CDR3 reads CASSPPTGRLSYTF. The CDR3 region has the DNA TGTGCCAGCAGCCCGCCGACAGGGAGGTTAAGCTACACCTTC.

The chain couples TRBV19 to TRBJ1-1; no clear D gene. The CDR3 extends over 12 amino acids. Trimming stripped 7 bases from V and 1 base from J, with 7 bases between. Germline loops: CDR1 LNHDA, CDR2 SQIVND (reference sequence). This CDR3 reads CASTTANTEAFF. The DNA of the CDR3 is TGTGCCAGTACCACAGCGAACACTGAAGCTTTCTTT.

The chain is built from TRBV10-3 and TRBJ2-2; D remains ambiguous. Germline V gene sequence: CDR1 ENHRY, CDR2 SYGVKD. V lost 8 bases and J 6 bases, leaving 10 bases between the germline ends. The CDR3 runs to 12 residues. CDR3 sequence reads: CAIRVFAGELFF. The CDR3 DNA sequence: TGTGCCATCCGCGTTTTCGCCGGGGAGCTGTTTTTT.

The chain couples TRBV6-5 to TRBJ1-5, with D hard to call. The ends were cut back, 2 bases at V and 4 bases at J, with 15 bases in the middle. The CDR3 totals 16 residues. The germline V gene encodes CDR1 MNHEY and CDR2 SVGAGI. CDR3: CASSYLPPGRNQPQHF. The CDR3 DNA follows: TGTGCCAGCAGTTACCTCCCCCCGGGGAGGAATCAGCCCCAGCATTTT.